The next 13 T cell receptor beta chains were all read from a single sample in a study of blood T cell repertoires in COVID-19 (TCRdb year 2020). Libraries were built with the immunoSEQ multiplex PCR assay. Not all clones reach the TCRdb copy of this immuneACCESS table, which keeps in-frame sequences only. Checked studies attribute under half of the gap to unresolved V genes and leave the rest unexplained. For this sample there are nearly 350,000 clones; more than 75% appear just once. Clones ranked in the top ten supply about 6% of the sample. Sample: peripheral blood. The origin of the receptors is a woman between 45 and 65 years old with COVID-19, enrolled during active disease.

The gene calls are TRBV29-1 and TRBJ2-1, with D tentatively TRBD1 (6 bases). The CDR3 has 14 residues. The V gene lost 2 bases and the J gene lost 4 bases, with 12 bases spanning the gap. CDR1 SQVTM and CDR2 ANQGSEA come from the germline V gene. CDR3 sequence: CSVERTDLYNEQFF. The DNA for the CDR3 is TGCAGCGTTGAACGGACAGATTTATACAATGAGCAGTTCTTC.

V usage is TRBV29-1 and J usage is TRBJ2-1; TRBD1 is a possible D gene (5 bases). The length of the CDR3 is 14 residues. CDR1 and CDR2 from the germline V gene are SQVTM and ANQGSEA. V lost 6 bases to trimming and J lost 0 bases, with 12 bases between them. CDR3 sequence reads: CSVLDSSSYNEQFF. The CDR3 DNA is TGCAGCGTCCTCGACAGCAGCTCCTACAATGAGCAGTTCTTC.

V is TRBV30 and J is TRBJ1-4, with D maybe TRBD1 (6 bases). V lost 4 bases and J 3 bases, leaving 12 bases between the germline ends. From germline, CDR1 is GTSNPN and CDR2 SVGIG (reference sequence). The CDR3 runs to 14 residues. The CDR3 DNA is TGTGCCTGGAACTTCGAGGGGGCTAATGAAAAACTGTTTTTT. Translation gives CAWNFEGANEKLFF.

The gene calls are TRBV19 and TRBJ1-6; 8 bases are a match to TRBD1. Germline CDR1 and CDR2: LNHDA and SQIVND (reference sequence). The CDR3 is 14 residues long. J gave up 7 bases and V 5 bases, and 4 bases lay outside the gene matches. As DNA, the CDR3 is TGTGCCAGTAGTTTGGACAGGGCCAATTCACCCCTCCACTTT. Its translation: CASSLDRANSPLHF.

This chain uses TRBV28 with TRBJ2-5; maybe TRBD1 (5 bases). This CDR3 contains 15 residues. V lost 2 bases and J 6 bases, leaving 16 bases between the germline ends. CDR1 MDHEN and CDR2 SYDVKM come from the germline V gene. Here the CDR3 DNA reads TGTGCCAGCAGTTTAGGGGCCATTGGGTCAAAGACCCAGTACTTC. This encodes CASSLGAIGSKTQYF.

The V call is TRBV6-4, the J call TRBJ2-6, with D possibly TRBD1 on 5 matching bases. Germline V gene data show CDR1 as MRHNA and CDR2 as SNTAGT. Trimming took 2 bases from V and 0 from J, leaving 17 bases between them. The CDR3 contains 19 residues. The CDR3 DNA reads as TGTGCCAGCAGTGACCCCAGGGCTTCCTCCCTCTCTGGGGCCAACGTCCTGACTTTC. The encoded protein is CASSDPRASSLSGANVLTF.

The chain links TRBV6-5 to TRBJ2-7; D gene uncertain. The CDR3 has 15 residues. Trimming cost V 7 bases and J 1 base, with 17 bases left between them. Germline CDR1 and CDR2: MNHEY and SVGAGI. This CDR3 is CASKSLIPGSYEQYF. The CDR3 DNA sequence: TGTGCCAGCAAGTCCCTCATCCCCGGGTCCTACGAGCAGTACTTC.

This clone was observed a handful of times. The rearrangement links TRBV30 to TRBJ1-1, with a tentative D call TRBD1 (6 bases). From germline, CDR1 is GTSNPN and CDR2 SVGIG (reference sequence). This CDR3 is built from 14 residues. V was pared by 2 bases and J by 1 base, with 11 bases between. This CDR3 is CAWSRTGTNTEAFF. Written as DNA, the CDR3 is TGTGCCTGGAGTCGAACAGGGACGAACACTGAAGCTTTCTTT. Supplemented by reference TRBV30 and TRBJ1-1, the full variable domain reads SQTIHQWPATLVQPVGSPLSLECTVEGTSNPNLYWYRQAAGRGLQLLFYSVGIGQISSEVPQNLSASRPQDRQFILSSKKLLLSDSGFYLCAWSRTGTNTEAFFGQGTRLTVV.

This chain links TRBV5-1 with TRBJ2-2; a possible D gene is TRBD2 (5 bases). The ends were cut back, 0 bases at V and 0 bases at J, with 9 bases in the middle. CDR1 is SGHRS and CDR2 is YFSETQ in the germline V gene. CDR3 length equals 16 residues. This CDR3 reads CASSLGASSNTGELFF. CDR3 DNA sequence: TGCGCCAGCAGCTTGGGCGCTAGCTCGAACACCGGGGAGCTGTTTTTT.

The V and J genes are TRBV20-1 and TRBJ1-2; no reliable D call. Trimming took 3 bases from V and 5 from J, leaving 10 bases between them. The length of the CDR3 is 12 residues. Germline V gene data show CDR1 as DFQATT and CDR2 as SNEGSKA (reference sequence). The CDR3 spells CSASNGGYGYTF. In DNA form, the CDR3 reads TGCAGTGCTAGTAACGGAGGTTATGGCTACACCTTC.

V and J are TRBV12-3 or TRBV12-4 and TRBJ1-2; D remains unclear. With 3 bases removed from V and 4 bases from J, the gap between germline ends came to 9 bases. The CDR3 sequence is 13 residues long. The CDR3 here is CASSFGALYGYTF. The CDR3 DNA reads as TGTGCCAGCAGTTTCGGAGCTCTCTATGGCTACACCTTC.

V gene TRBV19 combines with J gene TRBJ1-3, with D perhaps TRBD1 (6 bases). The V gene lost 5 bases and the J gene lost 7 bases, with 15 bases spanning the gap. Germline V gene data show CDR1 as LNHDA and CDR2 as SQIVND (reference sequence). CDR3 length: 14 amino acids. CDR3 region: CASSLGTSRNTIYF. The CDR3 region has the DNA TGTGCCAGTAGTTTGGGGACATCTCGGAACACCATATATTTT.

The chain combines TRBV6-5 with TRBJ1-1, with 7 positions matching TRBD1. The CDR3 runs 14 residues. V shed 8 bases and J 2 bases; nucleotides not matched to a gene: 8. Germline CDR1 reads MNHEY; CDR2 reads SVGAGI. In nucleotides, the CDR3 is TGTGCCAGCTCGGGACAGCGATCAAACACTGAAGCTTTCTTT. This sequence encodes CASSGQRSNTEAFF.